This T cell receptor beta chain was identified in a study of cytomegalovirus exposure and HLA in healthy donors. General study points: It was reportedly the case that the classifier diagnosed cytomegalovirus status with high specificity and sensitivity.

PCR employed 60 Vbeta and 13 Jbeta primers. Data came from immunoSEQ multiplex PCR; TCRdb stores just in-frame clones and leaves some out. This table holds approximately 110,000 clones, around two thirds found once. As concerns this clone: Its antigen is not known.

The CDR3 totals 13 residues. The V and J ends lost 3 bases and 10 bases respectively, with 13 bases between them. Germline loops: CDR1 KGHSH, CDR2 LQKENI. The material sequenced was PBMCs. V gene TRBV18 combines with J gene TRBJ1-5, with a weak D call TRBD1 (5 bases). The sequence was collected from a young man in good health and CMV-seropositive. Here the CDR3 reads CASSPGGDDPQHF. The CDR3, as DNA: TGTGCCAGCTCACCGGGGGGGGATGATCCCCAGCATTTT.